This T cell receptor beta chain originates from a study of cytomegalovirus exposure and HLA in healthy donors. The PCR used 60 Vbeta and 13 Jbeta primers. This table comes from immunoSEQ multiplex PCR, and its TCRdb copy is limited to in-frame clones, with some not included. Its clone listing holds about 200,000 clones. Looked up from germline, CDR1 is ENHRY and CDR2 is SYGVKD. The CDR3 contains 13 residues. Trimming cost V 3 bases and J 5 bases; bases outside gene matches: 2. The chain couples TRBV10-3 to TRBJ2-7, with 9 positions matching TRBD2. Sequencing was performed on PBMCs. This clonotype originated in a girl under 10 years old in good health and CMV-seropositive. The CDR3 here is CAISDSGRHEQYF. The CDR3 region has the DNA TGTGCCATCAGTGATAGCGGGAGACACGAGCAGTACTTC.